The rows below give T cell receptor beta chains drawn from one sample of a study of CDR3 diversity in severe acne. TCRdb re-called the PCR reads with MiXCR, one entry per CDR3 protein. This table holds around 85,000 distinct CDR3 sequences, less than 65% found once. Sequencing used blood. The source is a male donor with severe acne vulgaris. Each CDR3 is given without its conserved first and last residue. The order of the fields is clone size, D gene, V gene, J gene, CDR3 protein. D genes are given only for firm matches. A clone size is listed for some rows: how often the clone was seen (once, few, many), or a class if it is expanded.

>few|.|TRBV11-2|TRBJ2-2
ASSLLFGLSRVTGELF
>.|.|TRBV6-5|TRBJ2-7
ASSYSRPRSYEQY
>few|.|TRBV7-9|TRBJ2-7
ASSLGSLGEQY
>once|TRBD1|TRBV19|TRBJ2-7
ASSVVGQGYEQY
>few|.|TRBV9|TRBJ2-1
ASSVVASAAREQF
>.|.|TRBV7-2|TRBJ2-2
ATTQAGELF
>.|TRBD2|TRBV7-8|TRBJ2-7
ASNPREKGYEQY
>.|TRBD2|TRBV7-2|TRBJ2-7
ASSLAPGGITYEQY
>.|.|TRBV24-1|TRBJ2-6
ASGVAGANVLT
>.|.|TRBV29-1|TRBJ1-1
SVEDEGEMGGRATMNTEAF
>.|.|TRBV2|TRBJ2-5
ASNRDTANTGETQY
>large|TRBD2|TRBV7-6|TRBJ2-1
ASSPGGEQF
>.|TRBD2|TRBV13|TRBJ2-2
ASRPPGLAGVGGELF
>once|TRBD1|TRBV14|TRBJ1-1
ASSPLISKYPGQMNTEAF
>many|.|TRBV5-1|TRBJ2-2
ASSLGLVNTGELF
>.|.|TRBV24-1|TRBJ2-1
ATSDSGTTYNEQF
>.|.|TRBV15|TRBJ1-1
ATSRADTVDEAF
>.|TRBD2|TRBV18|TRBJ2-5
ASSPPETARRGETQY
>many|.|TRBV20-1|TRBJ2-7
SVTQGTAYEQY
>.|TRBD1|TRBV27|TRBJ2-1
ASGTGVTDEQF
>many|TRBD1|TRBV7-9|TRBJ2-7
ASSLGRQTGYREQY
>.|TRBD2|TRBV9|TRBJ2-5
ASSAQRGGAETQY
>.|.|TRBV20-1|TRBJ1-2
SANAGSGHGYT
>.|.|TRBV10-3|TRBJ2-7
AIGHEQY
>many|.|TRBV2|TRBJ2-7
ASSELVWKTGTSYEQY
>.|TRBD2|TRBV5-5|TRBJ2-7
ASSLAGLVWEQY
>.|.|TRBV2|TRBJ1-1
ASSEKINTEAF
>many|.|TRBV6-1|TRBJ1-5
ASSNRQVPLSNQPQH
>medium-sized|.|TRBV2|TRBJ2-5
ASSRDRGTQETQY
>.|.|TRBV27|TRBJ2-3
ASSLLEGANTQY
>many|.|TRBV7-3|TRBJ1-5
ASSSDRNQPQH
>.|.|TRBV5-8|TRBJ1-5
ASSLEEYQPQH
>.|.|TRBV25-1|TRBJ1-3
ASSEFGDTIY
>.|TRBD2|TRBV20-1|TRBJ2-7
SASTSGRDPRYEQY
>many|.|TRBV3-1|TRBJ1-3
ASSQDRTPRNTIY
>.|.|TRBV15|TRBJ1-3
ATSRDGTIGNTIY
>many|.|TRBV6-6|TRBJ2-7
ASSYEGGEQY
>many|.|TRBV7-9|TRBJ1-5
ASSPSYSNQPQH
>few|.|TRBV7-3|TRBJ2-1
ASSLTGDLTYNEQF
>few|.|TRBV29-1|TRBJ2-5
SVEGQWETQY
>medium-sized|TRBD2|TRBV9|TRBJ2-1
ASSVAGGGRALREQF
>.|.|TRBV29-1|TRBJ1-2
SVSYGYT